The T cell receptor (beta chain) under discussion was sequenced for a study of T cells after yellow fever vaccination. Study in general: For low cell numbers, libraries were made with SMART-Seq v4 Ultra Low Input.

Conversion of TCR transcripts into cDNA relied on 5'RACE template switching, which added a universal primer site and UMIs. Via MiXCR, TCRdb re-called the 5' RACE reads, giving one row per CDR3 protein. Of roughly 310,000 distinct CDR3 sequences in the sample, 8% to 10% were seen once. In this sample, this clonotype turned up a few times. The antigen is undetermined. Findings and caveats of the study: Within FACS-sorted repertoires, abundant clonotypes contaminating from the bulk population could be present.

The sequence derives from a man in his late teens or twenties who received the YFV17D yellow fever vaccine. The sample here was PBMCs, taken on the day of the first yellow fever vaccination.

The CDR3 DNA sequence: TGTGCCAGCAGTCGCAAGGGAGCGTCGCCGATCCAGTACTTC. Translating it yields CASSRKGASPIQYF. This rearrangement joins TRBV6-2 or TRBV6-3 to TRBJ2-4; D may be TRBD2 (5 bases). The V gene lost 5 bases and the J gene lost 13 bases, with 21 bases spanning the gap. The germline gives CDR1 MNHEY, CDR2 SVGEGT. There are 14 residues in the CDR3.